One T cell receptor (beta chain) is described in this entry. Its target antigen remains unknown. No much larger clone exists at a distance of one base, and base qualities are not known. TCR CDR3 regions were amplified from genomic DNA by multiplex PCR using the deep immunoSEQ assay. Extracted genomic DNA from each cell subset was distributed evenly across all wells of several immunoSEQ 96-well plates, and each plate was treated as a replicate. For sorted subsets, approximately 190 ng genomic DNA, equal to 25,000 to 35,000 T cell genomes, was loaded into each replicate PCR. Purified libraries were measured with a Qubit 3.0 fluorometer, size-checked on a Bioanalyzer 2100, and measured again with the KAPA Library Quantification kit. Every immunoSEQ 96-well plate was sequenced on a separate single-read 150-cycle Illumina NextSeq 550 flow cell. Concerning the study's data processing: Because only junctional sequences without quality scores were contained in the immunoSEQ output, filtering matching that applied to full-length reads could not be performed. Sequences were annotated with PyIR, a Python wrapper for IgBLAST v1.9, using IMGT germline references to assign V/J genes and CDR3. Reads were removed for weak V/J assignments (E-value above 1e-6), missing CDR3, stop codons, out-of-frame junctions, or ambiguous translated residues. V3J clonotypes were defined as sequences sharing the same inferred V gene, J gene, and CDR3 amino acid sequence. Percentage overlap between repertoires was computed as shared unique clonotypes divided by the size of the smaller repertoire. RTK rarefaction, the Chao1 estimator, and Recon v2.1 estimates of unobserved clonotypes were used to assess repertoire richness. OLGA was used to compute generation probabilities for all TCRbeta clonotypes that the gDNA method yielded from a handful of donors. TCRdb provides this immuneACCESS table in a form limited to in-frame rearrangements. Some clones are lacking; in checked studies, under half of them reflect an unresolved V gene, and why the rest are absent is not known. The V and J calls and clone size are taken from that table; D and trimming were inferred from the DNA. This sample lists a few million clones; just over 90% were detected once. The top ten hold less than 2% of the sample.

The sample belongs to a study of shared clonotypes between healthy human individuals (dated by TCRdb to about 2020). Describing the broader study: Two women and a few men aged 18 to 49 years were included in the cohort. Libraries were prepared and TCR repertoires were sequenced by different laboratories using diverse techniques, in order to increase sequencing depth and limit assay-specific biases. For each donor, CD4 naive and CD4 memory were each run on three plates, CD8 naive on two plates, and CD8 memory on one plate. Per donor, leukapheresis produced somewhere between about 0.94 and 8.9 billion PBMCs. To estimate repertoire size and how much clonotype sharing occurs between individuals, the study deeply sequenced the blood TCR repertoires of several healthy adults.

CD8 naive samples were obtained by positive selection for CCR7 among CD45RO-negative cells, yielding a CD45RA+CCR7+ population from which TemRA cells were excluded. Healthy HIV-negative adults with no recently reported acute infections or vaccinations were included as donors. Every donor was a Caucasian adult living in Nashville, Tennessee, USA. Blood was collected by leukapheresis, and PBMCs were isolated by Ficoll-Histopaque density gradient centrifugation and then cryopreserved in liquid nitrogen vapor phase. Analytical flow cytometry was used to check the purity and quantity of every magnetically sorted T cell population. From each sorted fraction, genomic DNA was isolated and quantified by UV absorbance on a Nanodrop 2000c. Its CDR3 holds 15 amino acids, cysteine through phenylalanine. The only DNA kept is the CDR3, 45 bases in frame from the first base. For CDR1 and CDR2, the germline V gene lists ENHRY and SYGVKD. For this chain, trimming is 3 bases at the V end and 5 bases at the J end, and the number of junction bases without a gene match is 6.

Paper-wide results and their limitations: Based on pairwise subsampling, the degree of clonotype sharing among donors was expected to be affected by sequencing depth. When a few donors were compared, the shared fraction of clonotypes was around 5% for naive CD4, 3.5% to 4% for naive CD8, 2.3% for memory CD4, and about 0.36% for memory CD8. Sampling was limited to blood, and TCR repertoires in tissue likely differ from TCR repertoires in blood. Naive subsets generally had larger estimated clonotype richness than memory subsets did. Higher generation probabilities were observed for clonotypes shared by all four sorted-subset donors than for non-shared clonotypes. Because the study included only a small number of donors, the genetic and exposure-history diversity represented was limited. Rarefaction of sorted-subset datasets indicated incomplete sequencing despite the large sequencing depth.

Input material: naive CD8+ T cells from PBMCs. What this sample's cell subset or site label stands for: CD45RA+CCR7+. The chain uses TRBV10-3 and TRBJ1-2; TRBD1 aligns with 10 central bases. This clonotype was obtained from a man between 18 and 35 years old in good health. Some clones in this sample may be carry-over from other donors' samples. The CDR3: CAISETGTGVYGYTF. The sequenced DNA is TGTGCCATCAGTGAAACCGGGACAGGGGTATATGGCTACACCTTC.